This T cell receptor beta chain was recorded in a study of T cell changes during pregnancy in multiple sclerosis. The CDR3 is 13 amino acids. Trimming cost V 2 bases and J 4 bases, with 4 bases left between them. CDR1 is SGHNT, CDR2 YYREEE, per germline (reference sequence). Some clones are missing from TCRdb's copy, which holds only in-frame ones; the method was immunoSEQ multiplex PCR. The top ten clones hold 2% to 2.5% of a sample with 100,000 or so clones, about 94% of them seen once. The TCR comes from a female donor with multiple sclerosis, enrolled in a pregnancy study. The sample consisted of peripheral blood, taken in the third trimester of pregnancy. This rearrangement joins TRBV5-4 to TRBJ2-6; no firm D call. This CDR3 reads CASSFRGANVLTF. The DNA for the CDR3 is TGTGCCAGCAGCTTTCGGGGGGCCAACGTCCTGACTTTC.